This TCR beta chain was profiled in a study of identical twins. The CDR3 spans 15 residues. With 0 bases removed from V and 7 bases from J, the gap between germline ends came to 16 bases. CDR1 and CDR2 (germline): SGDLS, YYNGEE. The table lists this clonotype with a few counts. From the 5' RACE reads, TCRdb called clonotypes with MiXCR, one entry per CDR3 protein. Of about 900,000 distinct CDR3 sequences listed, roughly 12% were seen once; the top ten hold around 1.5%. These sequences were also reported in another study, on yellow fever vaccine responses in identical twins.

The receptor was isolated from a woman under 30 in good health. Material for sequencing was PBMCs. The chain carries TRBV9 and TRBJ2-5, with D possibly TRBD1 on 5 matching bases. This CDR3 is CASSVAQDTKGTQYF. The CDR3 coding sequence is TGTGCCAGCAGCGTAGCCCAGGACACAAAGGGGACCCAGTACTTC.